These T cell receptor beta chains were read from a single sample in a study of monozygotic twins with cystic fibrosis. Using immunoSEQ multiplex PCR, the repertoire was profiled, and TCRdb retains in-frame clones only, with some absent. The table lists some 33,000 clones, 90% to 95% of them singletons. Sequencing was performed on blood. These receptors were obtained from a boy between 2 and 10 years old with cystic fibrosis. The CDR3 runs from the conserved cysteine through the conserved F or W. The order of the fields is V gene, J gene, D gene, CDR3 protein. The D gene is left open where the match is weak.

>TRBV19|TRBJ1-4|TRBD1
CASRQGVITNEKLFF
>TRBV7-9|TRBJ2-1|TRBD2
CASSGGTSGTYNEQFF
>TRBV29-1|TRBJ2-7|TRBD1
CSVGTGGTNEQYF
>TRBV4-1|TRBJ2-2|NA
CASSQVDKGPDLGELFF
>TRBV4-2|TRBJ1-3|NA
CASSQGIGTGNTIYF
>TRBV4-3|TRBJ2-7|TRBD2
CASGTSGTGEQYF
>TRBV5-4|TRBJ2-5|NA
CASSLGDVKETQYF
>TRBV16|TRBJ1-1|NA
CASSQSSLGGRAFF
>TRBV2|TRBJ1-2|NA
CASSERANYGYTF
>TRBV7-9|TRBJ2-5|NA
CASSPGTNQETQYF
>TRBV7-6|TRBJ1-5|TRBD1
CASSLGTGGDGQPQHF
>TRBV19|TRBJ1-3|NA
CASSASYKASGNTIYF
>TRBV5-4|TRBJ2-1|TRBD2
CASSGTAGGYEQFF
>TRBV5-1|TRBJ2-7|TRBD2
CASSLASLAGAAYEQYF
>TRBV11-3|TRBJ2-7|NA
CASSLGRGADEQYF
>TRBV4-2|TRBJ1-3|NA
CASSQGVLAAGGNTIYF
>TRBV14|TRBJ2-7|TRBD1
CASSQLGQISYEQYF
>TRBV5-4|TRBJ2-3|NA
CASSFFTSSTDTQYF
>TRBV12-5|TRBJ2-7|NA
CASGLVPTNRQLYEQYF
>TRBV18|TRBJ1-6|TRBD1
CASSPTGGQGNNSPLHF
>TRBV5-5|TRBJ2-3|NA
CASQSFRLAFNSTDTQYF
>TRBV29-1|TRBJ2-1|NA
CSVGEYNEQFF
>TRBV6-5|TRBJ1-2|NA
CASSWTEKDYGYTF
>TRBV7-8|TRBJ2-7|NA
CASSPPDRYDYEQYF
>TRBV11-2|TRBJ1-1|TRBD1
CASSKQDREGRAFF
>TRBV27|TRBJ2-7|TRBD1
CASSRDSSYEQYF
>TRBV6-1|TRBJ1-1|NA
CASSPMGTEAFF
>TRBV5-4|TRBJ1-2|TRBD1
CASSHDRDYGYTF
>TRBV6-6|TRBJ1-2|TRBD1
CASSRRTGPRDYGYTF
>TRBV27|TRBJ2-7|TRBD1
CASSLWDSSYEQYF
>TRBV19|TRBJ2-7|TRBD1
CASSKEPGTAYEQYF
>TRBV5-6|TRBJ2-7|NA
CASSLGGGPYEQYF
>TRBV7-9|TRBJ2-7|TRBD1
CASSLALLRDSPWEQYF
>TRBV18|TRBJ2-5|NA
CASTDGVWETQYF
>TRBV2|TRBJ1-5|TRBD1
CASRTGGYNQPQHF
>TRBV2|TRBJ2-7|NA
CASSRQTKSSYEQYF
>TRBV12-5|TRBJ2-5|NA
CASGLARAQETQYF
>TRBV27|TRBJ2-3|NA
CASSSSPRVFPDTQYF
>TRBV29-1|TRBJ1-2|NA
CSVGSGEGYTF
>TRBV7-8|TRBJ2-1|NA
CASSLVGDNEQFF
>TRBV6-6|TRBJ2-3|NA
CASNGLGGTDTQYF
>TRBV27|TRBJ2-7|TRBD1
CASSSFGQGKPYEQYF
>TRBV19|TRBJ1-2|NA
CASATGILTYGYTF
>TRBV6-5|TRBJ1-5|NA
CASSSQVRQPQHF
>TRBV6-1|TRBJ1-1|TRBD1
CASSEYGQGATEAFF
>TRBV29-1|TRBJ1-3|NA
CSGTSSSGNTIYF
>TRBV5-8|TRBJ1-2|NA
CASSLRAGYTF
>TRBV5-1|TRBJ2-3|TRBD2
CASSLKSLAGSEDTDTQYF
>TRBV4-2|TRBJ1-3|NA
CASSQVAGTGNTIYF
>TRBV5-8|TRBJ1-1|NA
CASSLAFFNTANTEAFF